What follows are 27 T cell receptor beta chains derived from one specimen sequenced in a study of shared clonotypes between healthy human individuals. Naive CD8 cells lacked CD45RO and underwent positive selection for CCR7, leaving out terminally differentiated effector memory CD45RA+ cells. Generated by immunoSEQ multiplex PCR, the TCRdb table keeps only in-frame clones and is missing some. The table lists over 2 million clones, about 95% of them singletons, with more than 0.95% in the top ten. Sequencing used naive CD8+ T cells sorted from blood. Source of these receptors: a man younger than 35 in good health.

The chain employs TRBV10-1 and TRBJ1-5, with D maybe TRBD1 (5 bases). CDR3 length equals 17 residues. V gave up 5 bases and J gave up 0 bases, with 17 bases separating them. Germline values: CDR1 WNHNN, CDR2 SYGVQD (reference sequence). This CDR3 reads CASSKVRVTDSNQPQHF. The CDR3 DNA is TGCGCCAGCAGTAAGGTTAGAGTGACAGATAGCAATCAGCCCCAGCATTTT.

The chain couples TRBV11-2 to TRBJ2-3; TRBD2 is a possible D gene (5 bases). V gave up 0 bases and J gave up 5 bases, with 12 bases separating them. This CDR3 is built from 15 residues. Germline V gene sequence: CDR1 SGHAT, CDR2 FQNNGV. This CDR3 is CASSLDPLAGDTQYF. In DNA, the CDR3 is TGTGCCAGCAGCTTAGATCCTCTAGCAGGAGATACGCAGTATTTT. The variable domain in full, with the rest retrieved from reference TRBV11-2 and TRBJ2-3, is EAGVAQSPRYKIIEKRQSVAFWCNPISGHATLYWYQQILGQGPKLLIQFQNNGVVDDSQLPKDRFSAERLKGVDSTLKIQPAKLEDSAVYLCASSLDPLAGDTQYFGPGTRLTVL.

This chain uses TRBV9 with TRBJ2-7; 7 bases align to TRBD2. V lost 5 bases to trimming and J lost 1 base; unmatched junction nucleotides: 9. This CDR3 has 15 residues. Looked up from germline, CDR1 is SGDLS and CDR2 is YYNGEE. DNA for the CDR3: TGTGCCAGCAGTCCCTCGGGGGACTATTCCTACGAGCAGTACTTC. Translated: CASSPSGDYSYEQYF.

The genes are TRBV28 and TRBJ2-7; possibly TRBD2 for D (6 bases). Between the trimmed V and J ends, which lost 4 bases and 2 bases, there was a span of 18 bases. The CDR3 runs 16 residues. Germline CDR1 and CDR2: MDHEN and SYDVKM. CDR3 DNA sequence: TGTGCCAGCAGTTCTCCGGGGGACCAGAGGACCTACGAGCAGTACTTC. Its protein is CASSSPGDQRTYEQYF.

V gene TRBV5-7 combines with J gene TRBJ2-1; D tentatively reads TRBD1 or TRBD2 (5 bases each). TRBV5-7 is an ORF for which the function is uncertain. The CDR3 totals 19 residues. V gave up 0 bases and J gave up 0 bases, with 19 bases separating them. CDR3 residues: CASSLAPGTTKSSYNEQFF. In DNA, the CDR3 is TGTGCCAGCAGCTTGGCCCCCGGGACGACTAAGAGCTCCTACAATGAGCAGTTCTTC.

The gene calls are TRBV14 and TRBJ1-1; possible D gene TRBD1, 5 bases. In germline, CDR1 is SGHDN, CDR2 FVKESK. CDR3 size: 17 residues. V gave up 1 base and J gave up 1 base, with 16 bases separating them. Written as DNA, the CDR3 is TGTGCCAGCAGCCAAGTGGATGGCTGGACACCGAACACTGAAGCTTTCTTT. Protein: CASSQVDGWTPNTEAFF.

This clone was recorded a few times. At the DNA level, this CDR3 is encoded by other sequences in the same sample as well. The rearrangement joins TRBV5-6 to TRBJ1-1; tentative D call: TRBD1 (6 bases). This CDR3 is built from 13 residues. The germline V and J ends were trimmed by 2 bases and 1 base, with 6 bases remaining between them. Germline CDR1 SGHDT, CDR2 YYEEEE. This CDR3 is CASSLQGNTEAFF. The CDR3 DNA reads as TGTGCCAGCAGCTTACAGGGGAACACTGAAGCTTTCTTT. Complete variable domain (other parts from reference TRBV5-6 and TRBJ1-1): DAGVTQSPTHLIKTRGQQVTLRCSPKSGHDTVSWYQQALGQGPQFIFQYYEEEERQRGNFPDRFSGHQFPNYSSELNVNALLLGDSALYLCASSLQGNTEAFFGQGTRLTVV.

The chain employs TRBV6-1 and TRBJ2-5; no firm D call. Trimming removed 3 bases from V and 2 bases from J, with 10 bases in between. CDR3 length: 14 residues. Germline V gives CDR1 MNHNS, CDR2 SASEGT. DNA for the CDR3: TGTGCCAGCAGTGAGTGGACCGATCAAGAGACCCAGTACTTC. Its translation: CASSEWTDQETQYF.

The chain employs TRBV19 and TRBJ2-7; 8 bases fit TRBD2. CDR1 and CDR2 (germline): LNHDA, SQIVND (reference sequence). Losses at the gene ends were 5 bases for V and 7 bases for J; bases not matched to a gene: 10. This CDR3 is built from 14 residues. The CDR3 nucleotides are TGTGCCAGTAGTTTTAGCGGGACCCGGGGGGAGCAGTACTTC. Encoded protein: CASSFSGTRGEQYF.

The V call is TRBV6-6, the J call TRBJ2-7; 9 nucleotides align to TRBD1. V was pared by 4 bases and J by 3 bases, with 7 bases of the junction left unmatched. The CDR3 contains 15 residues. Germline values: CDR1 MNHNY, CDR2 SVGAGI (reference sequence). CDR3: CASSSSGTGHYEQYF. In DNA form, the CDR3 reads TGTGCCAGCAGTTCGTCCGGGACAGGGCACTACGAGCAGTACTTC.

The chain has TRBV27 and TRBJ1-1; D remains unclear. This CDR3 comprises 15 residues. CDR1 is MNHEY and CDR2 is SMNVEV in the germline V gene (reference sequence). Trimming removed 3 bases at V and 3 bases at J, with 14 bases between. DNA of the CDR3: TGTGCCAGCAGTTTCGCCCGGACGGGGTACACTGAAGCTTTCTTT. Residues: CASSFARTGYTEAFF.

The chain has TRBV18 and TRBJ2-3; TRBD2 aligns across 7 bases. CDR3 length: 14 residues. Looked up from germline, CDR1 is KGHSH and CDR2 is LQKENI. Trimming at V came to 5 bases and at J to 5 bases, leaving 7 bases not matched to a gene. In DNA form, the CDR3 reads TGTGCCAGCTCATTAATCCGCGGGGGAGATACGCAGTATTTT. Its translation is CASSLIRGGDTQYF.

This chain uses TRBV15 with TRBJ2-2; no definite D call. The CDR3 spans 14 residues. The germline V and J ends were trimmed by 4 bases and 6 bases, with 12 bases remaining between them. Germline V gene data show CDR1 as LNHNV and CDR2 as YYDKDF (reference sequence). The CDR3 DNA reads TGTGCCACCAGCACTGATAGGGATTCCGGGGAGCTGTTTTTT. Translated, it gives CATSTDRDSGELFF.

For the CDR3, the DNA is TGTGCCAGCAGCTTAGATCCGGCCGGGGGGTCCTACGAGCAGTACTTC. Translation gives CASSLDPAGGSYEQYF. V is TRBV11-2 and J is TRBJ2-7; 7 positions match TRBD2. Trimming took 0 bases from V and 1 from J; bases not matched to a gene: 6. The CDR3 has 16 amino acids. The germline gives CDR1 SGHAT, CDR2 FQNNGV.

The chain has TRBV4-3 and TRBJ2-3; possibly TRBD2 for D (5 bases). The CDR3 consists of 16 residues. Per the germline V gene, CDR1 is LGHNA and CDR2 is YSLEER. Trimming cost V 1 base and J 2 bases, with 13 bases left between them. The CDR3 here is CASSQGPRRSTDTQYF. The CDR3 DNA reads as TGCGCCAGCAGCCAAGGCCCCAGGAGGTCCACAGATACGCAGTATTTT.

In DNA, the CDR3 is TGTGCCAGCAGCTTAAGGGGCAGCCCCTACGAGCAGTACTTC. Amino acids: CASSLRGSPYEQYF. The chain recombines TRBV13 with TRBJ2-7, with D possibly TRBD1 on 5 matching bases. Per germline, CDR1 PRHDT and CDR2 FYEKMQ (reference sequence). V shed 2 bases and J shed 2 bases, with 10 bases lying between them. This CDR3 spans 14 amino acids.

The rearrangement joins TRBV29-1 to TRBJ1-1, with a weak D call TRBD1 (5 bases). V lost 7 bases to trimming and J lost 4 bases, with 16 bases between them. CDR3 length equals 13 residues. CDR1 is SQVTM and CDR2 is ANQGSEA in the germline V gene. The CDR3 DNA reads as TGCAGCGCGAGAGGGACTGGGGGCACTGAAGCTTTCTTT. It translates to CSARGTGGTEAFF.

This clone appeared a single time. The chain has TRBV9 and TRBJ1-2, with D maybe TRBD1 (6 bases). Germline CDR1 SGDLS, CDR2 YYNGEE. The CDR3 sequence is 13 residues long. Trimming took 6 bases from V and 4 from J, leaving 13 bases between them. The DNA for the CDR3 is TGTGCCAGCACCTCGACAGGTCTCTATGGCTACACCTTC. Translated, it gives CASTSTGLYGYTF.

The CDR3 DNA reads as TGTGCCAGCAGCATACTAGAGTCCGATACGCAGTATTTT. The encoded protein is CASSILESDTQYF. The chain has TRBV5-6 and TRBJ2-3; D is perhaps TRBD2 (5 bases). CDR1 is SGHDT and CDR2 is YYEEEE in the germline V gene. Trimming left V 4 bases short and J 6 bases short, with 12 bases between. This CDR3 comprises 13 residues.

The chain is built from TRBV10-3 and TRBJ1-5, with 7 bases that match TRBD1. Germline V gene sequence: CDR1 ENHRY, CDR2 SYGVKD. V dropped 4 bases and J dropped 7; count of bases not matched to a gene: 7. The CDR3 is 14 residues long. In DNA, the CDR3 is TGTGCCATCAGTGGAGGGGGCGCCGGACAGCCCCAGCATTTT. It specifies CAISGGGAGQPQHF.

In this sample, this clone turned up once. Other DNA variants within this sample encode the same CDR3. This chain uses TRBV27 with TRBJ1-1; D ambiguous. Trimming took 6 bases from V and 1 from J, leaving 12 bases between them. This CDR3 is built from 14 residues. Per germline, CDR1 MNHEY and CDR2 SMNVEV (reference sequence). CDR3 protein: CASSLSRGNTEAFF. The DNA for the CDR3 is TGTGCCAGCAGCTTGAGCCGCGGGAACACTGAAGCTTTCTTT.

As regards this clone: The same CDR3 can be traced to other DNA sequences in this sample. The CDR3, as DNA: TGTGCCAGCAGTTATTCGGGGGAGAGCACCGGGGAGCTGTTTTTT. Its protein product is CASSYSGESTGELFF. The rearrangement uses TRBV6-5 and TRBJ2-2, with D possibly matching TRBD2 (6 bases). CDR3 length: 15 amino acids. From germline, CDR1 is MNHEY and CDR2 SVGAGI. Trimming took off 3 bases at V and 4 bases at J, with 12 bases between the two ends.

This sequence joins TRBV6-1 and TRBJ2-1; D possibly corresponds to TRBD1 (5 bases). Germline lookup yields CDR1 MNHNS and CDR2 SASEGT. V lost 2 bases, J lost 8 bases, and 16 bases lay in between. This CDR3 is built from 15 residues. The CDR3 reads CASSESLTGSDEQFF. The CDR3 coding sequence is TGTGCCAGCAGTGAATCACTTACAGGATCCGATGAGCAGTTCTTC.

V and J are TRBV27 and TRBJ2-3, with D perhaps matching TRBD1 or TRBD2 (5 bases each). CDR3 length: 16 amino acids. CDR1 is MNHEY, CDR2 SMNVEV, per germline (reference sequence). V lost 1 base and J 1 base, leaving 12 bases between the germline ends. Here the CDR3 DNA reads TGTGCCAGCAGTTTATTGGGGGTATCCGGCACAGATACGCAGTATTTT. As protein: CASSLLGVSGTDTQYF.

This sequence joins TRBV11-2 and TRBJ2-7, with TRBD2 identical over 11 bases. The CDR3 runs to 14 residues. CDR1 is SGHAT and CDR2 is FQNNGV in the germline V gene. The V segment lost 5 bases and the J segment 4 bases; nucleotides outside the gene matches: 4. CDR3: CASSLTSGGYEQYF. In DNA, the CDR3 is TGTGCCAGCAGCCTTACTAGCGGGGGTTACGAGCAGTACTTC.

CDR3 bases: TGTGCCAGCAGCTTGGGTGACCAGACCCAGTACTTC. Translating gives CASSLGDQTQYF. V usage is TRBV5-6 and J usage is TRBJ2-5; D is unclear. The CDR3 totals 12 residues. Deletions cut 0 bases from V and 6 bases from J, with 6 bases between. Germline CDR1 reads SGHDT; CDR2 reads YYEEEE.

This chain uses TRBV4-3 with TRBJ2-7, with unresolved D. Germline CDR1 is LGHNA and CDR2 is YSLEER. Trimming shortened V by 6 bases and J by 1 base, and 1 base separated the two germline ends. The CDR3 is made up of 10 amino acids. In DNA form, the CDR3 reads TGCGCCAGCAGGTCCTACGAGCAGTACTTC. This sequence encodes CASRSYEQYF.